Presented here are 28 T cell receptor beta chains from one specimen sequenced in a study of shared clonotypes between healthy human individuals. Assay used: immunoSEQ multiplex PCR; TCRdb lists only in-frame clones, some missing. The sample records 2 million to 2.5 million clones, approximately 96% being singletons. Specimen: naive CD4+ T cells sorted from blood. Documented subset: CD45RA+ positively selected. These receptors originate from a man aged 18 to 30 in good health.

The CDR3 region has the DNA TGCGCCAGCAGCCAAGGCCGGGACAGGGTCTATGGCTACACCTTC. Translation gives CASSQGRDRVYGYTF. This chain connects TRBV4-3 to TRBJ1-2, with 9 bases lining up with TRBD1. CDR3 size: 15 residues. In germline, CDR1 is LGHNA, CDR2 YSLEER. V dropped 1 base and J dropped 4; count of bases not matched to a gene: 4.

With respect to this clone: The sample has other DNA sequences that encode this CDR3 too. CDR3 coding DNA: TGCAGCGTCGGACAGGGGAGGGAAGCTTTCTTT. Its protein is CSVGQGREAFF. The chain recombines TRBV29-1 with TRBJ1-1; 9 bases align to TRBD1. This CDR3 is 11 amino acids long. V was clipped by 6 bases and J by 8 bases; unmatched bases: 4. CDR1 and CDR2 (germline): SQVTM, ANQGSEA.

The chain links TRBV30 to TRBJ2-7, with D possibly TRBD1 on 5 matching bases. CDR1 GTSNPN and CDR2 SVGIG come from the germline V gene (reference sequence). The CDR3 has 14 amino acids. V was trimmed by 4 bases and J by 1 base, leaving 14 bases between them. In nucleotides, the CDR3 is TGTGCCTGGAACCAAAAGGGGATTTCCTACGAGCAGTACTTC. It is translated as CAWNQKGISYEQYF.

This clone was found a few times. The CDR3 region is CAWSVRGGRDIQYF. DNA of the CDR3: TGTGCCTGGAGTGTACGAGGTGGGAGGGACATTCAGTACTTC. The chain carries TRBV30 and TRBJ2-4; 7 nucleotides agree with TRBD2. The CDR3 has 14 residues. With 0 bases clipped from V and 8 bases from J, the junction kept 7 bases outside the gene matches. Germline V CDR1 and CDR2: GTSNPN, SVGIG (reference sequence).

This chain connects TRBV9 to TRBJ2-7; 7 bases are a match to TRBD1. V was clipped by 2 bases and J by 1 base; unmatched bases: 6. This CDR3 is 15 amino acids long. The germline V gene has CDR1 SGDLS and CDR2 YYNGEE. The CDR3 sequence: CASSVGDRASYEQYF. CDR3 nucleotide sequence: TGTGCCAGCAGCGTCGGAGACAGGGCGTCCTACGAGCAGTACTTC. The full variable domain, with the rest looked up from reference TRBV9 and TRBJ2-7, is DSGVTQTPKHLITATGQRVTLRCSPRSGDLSVYWYQQSLDQGLQFLIQYYNGEERAKGNILERFSAQQFPDLHSELNLSSLELGDSALYFCASSVGDRASYEQYFGPGTRLTVT.

A note on this clone: Other DNA variants within this sample encode the same CDR3. The V and J genes are TRBV9 and TRBJ1-1, with D unresolved. The V end lost 0 bases, the J end lost 1 base, and 7 bases lay between the germline ends. CDR3 length equals 14 residues. CDR1 and CDR2 from the germline V gene are SGDLS and YYNGEE. The CDR3 DNA follows: TGTGCCAGCAGCGTAGCCACGGAGAACACTGAAGCTTTCTTT. Residues: CASSVATENTEAFF.

The V and J genes are TRBV29-1 and TRBJ1-1, with D perhaps matching TRBD1 (5 bases). V was clipped by 6 bases and J by 9 bases, with 23 bases between them. This CDR3 is built from 14 residues. CDR1 SQVTM and CDR2 ANQGSEA come from the germline V gene. CDR3 region: CSVENPGTATKAFF. The CDR3 DNA reads as TGCAGCGTGGAAAACCCCGGGACGGCCACAAAAGCTTTCTTT.

The chain employs TRBV18 and TRBJ2-7; 8 nucleotides align to TRBD1. V was pared by 0 bases and J by 6 bases, with 4 bases of the junction left unmatched. CDR3 length: 14 amino acids. Germline-derived CDR1 and CDR2 are KGHSH and LQKENI. CDR3 protein: CASSPPRTGTEQYF. CDR3 DNA sequence: TGTGCCAGCTCACCACCGAGGACAGGGACCGAGCAGTACTTC.

The chain links TRBV27 to TRBJ2-7; tentatively, D is TRBD1 (5 bases). Trimming removed 3 bases at V and 4 bases at J, with 13 bases between. CDR3 size: 14 residues. CDR1 MNHEY and CDR2 SMNVEV come from the germline V gene (reference sequence). Here the CDR3 reads CASSLKDTGYEQYF. CDR3 DNA: TGTGCCAGCAGTTTGAAGGACACCGGGTACGAGCAGTACTTC.

The chain employs TRBV7-6 and TRBJ2-1; a weak D match, TRBD2 (7 bases). The CDR3 loop spans 13 amino acids. V was clipped by 5 bases and J by 10 bases, with 15 bases between them. In germline, CDR1 is SGHVS, CDR2 FNYEAQ. Here the CDR3 reads CASSLRGPGEQFF. Here the CDR3 DNA reads TGTGCCAGCAGCCTGCGGGGGCCGGGGGAGCAGTTCTTC.

The rearrangement uses TRBV7-9 and TRBJ1-4, with a weak D call TRBD1 (6 bases). The V and J ends lost 2 bases and 7 bases respectively, with 14 bases between them. The CDR3 has 15 amino acids. Germline-derived CDR1 and CDR2 are SEHNR and FQNEAQ (reference sequence). The CDR3 protein is CASSLPGHRTEKLFF. CDR3 sequence (DNA): TGTGCCAGCAGCTTACCGGGACACCGGACTGAAAAACTGTTTTTT.

CDR3 in amino acids: CASSPPGPDPPEAFF. As DNA, the CDR3 is TGTGCCAGCAGTCCCCCCGGCCCAGATCCACCTGAAGCTTTCTTT. This rearrangement joins TRBV28 to TRBJ1-1; D not resolved. With 5 bases removed from V and 6 bases from J, the gap between germline ends came to 19 bases. Germline CDR1 is MDHEN and CDR2 is SYDVKM. The CDR3 has 15 amino acids.

The rearrangement links TRBV25-1 to TRBJ2-7; 7 nucleotides align to TRBD1. The CDR3 is 11 amino acids. CDR1 is MGHDK, CDR2 SYGVNS, per germline. After removal of 8 bases from V and 2 bases from J, the junction contained 0 bases not matched to a gene. CDR3 sequence: CASGQAYEQYF. The CDR3 bases are TGTGCCAGCGGACAGGCCTACGAGCAGTACTTC.

This clone was picked up one time. The J gene is TRBJ2-4, the V gene TRBV21-1. TRBV21-1 is noted as a pseudogene. This CDR3 comprises 11 residues. The CDR3 reads CASSKRTKGYF. In DNA, the CDR3 is TGTGCCAGCAGCAAACGGACCAAGGGGTACTTC.

The chain carries TRBV30 and TRBJ1-4; 7 bases are shared with TRBD1. CDR1 and CDR2 from the germline V gene are GTSNPN and SVGIG (reference sequence). After removal of 0 bases from V and 9 bases from J, the junction contained 10 bases not matched to a gene. This CDR3 comprises 15 residues. DNA of the CDR3: TGTGCCTGGAGTGTACCAGGGGGAAATTCCAAAAAACTGTTTTTT. As protein: CAWSVPGGNSKKLFF.

The genes are TRBV25-1 and TRBJ1-1; no definite D call. The CDR3 consists of 13 residues. CDR1 is MGHDK and CDR2 is SYGVNS in the germline V gene. Trimming took 4 bases from V and 1 from J, leaving 7 bases between them. In nucleotides, the CDR3 is TGTGCCAGCAGTGGTACAACGAACACTGAAGCTTTCTTT. Translation gives CASSGTTNTEAFF.

Remarks on this clone: Other DNA sequences within the sample encode an identical CDR3. The chain has TRBV5-1 and TRBJ2-7; 10 positions match TRBD1. The CDR3 extends over 14 amino acids. Germline V gene data show CDR1 as SGHRS and CDR2 as YFSETQ. V trimming: 3 bases; J trimming: 4 bases; junction bases outside the gene matches: 4. This CDR3 reads CASSSGQGNYEQYF. CDR3 DNA sequence: TGCGCCAGCAGCTCGGGACAGGGGAATTACGAGCAGTACTTC.

This chain uses TRBV7-9 with TRBJ2-5; no definite D call. Germline V gene data show CDR1 as SEHNR and CDR2 as FQNEAQ (reference sequence). The CDR3 totals 14 residues. V gave up 1 base and J gave up 3 bases, with 9 bases separating them. The CDR3: CASSLGAGKETQYF. In nucleotides, the CDR3 is TGTGCCAGCAGCTTAGGGGCAGGAAAAGAGACCCAGTACTTC.

The genes are TRBV15 and TRBJ1-5, with TRBD1 as a possible D gene (5 bases). Trimming removed 3 bases at V and 1 base at J, with 13 bases between. The CDR3 loop spans 16 amino acids. Germline CDR1 LNHNV, CDR2 YYDKDF (reference sequence). CDR3 sequence (DNA): TGTGCCACCAGCAGTGAACCCCCAGGGAGCAATCAGCCCCAGCATTTT. As protein: CATSSEPPGSNQPQHF.

CDR3 sequence reads: CASSPPDRGRGNTIYF. The DNA of the CDR3 is TGTGCCAGCAGCCCCCCCGACAGGGGGCGCGGAAACACCATATATTTT. This chain uses TRBV7-2 with TRBJ1-3, with TRBD1 matching 10 bases. The trim removed 5 bases at V and 4 bases at J, leaving 8 bases unmatched. CDR1 SGHTA and CDR2 FQGNSA come from the germline V gene. There are 16 residues in the CDR3.

This rearrangement joins TRBV4-3 to TRBJ2-1; 9 nucleotides agree with TRBD1. With 4 bases clipped from V and 7 bases from J, the junction kept 5 bases outside the gene matches. CDR1 and CDR2 from the germline V gene are LGHNA and YSLEER. This CDR3 comprises 14 residues. CDR3 DNA: TGCGCCAGCAGCCCGGGACAGGGAAGGAATGAGCAGTTCTTC. Its protein product is CASSPGQGRNEQFF.

The chain recombines TRBV6-5 with TRBJ2-1; TRBD1 agrees at 7 bases. In germline, CDR1 is MNHEY, CDR2 SVGAGI. The CDR3 length is 15 residues. With V trimmed by 6 bases and J by 6 bases, 11 bases remained unmatched. The CDR3 is CASSNRQGRVNEQFF. DNA for the CDR3: TGTGCCAGCAGCAACCGACAGGGTCGGGTCAATGAGCAGTTCTTC.

The chain recombines TRBV18 with TRBJ2-7, with D perhaps assigned TRBD1 or TRBD2 (6 bases each). V lost 2 bases and J lost 0, with 11 bases in between. The CDR3 has 15 residues. Per the germline V gene, CDR1 is KGHSH and CDR2 is LQKENI. The DNA for the CDR3 is TGTGCCAGCTCACCAGCCGGGGGCGGCTCCTACGAGCAGTACTTC. Translating it yields CASSPAGGGSYEQYF.

This chain joins TRBV11-2 and TRBJ2-1, with 8 bases matching TRBD1. Losses at the gene ends were 5 bases for V and 10 bases for J; bases not matched to a gene: 4. Germline V gene lookup returns CDR1 SGHAT and CDR2 FQNNGV. The CDR3 is 12 amino acids. The CDR3 DNA is TGTGCCAGCAGCCGAGACAGGGGCGAGCAGTTCTTC. Amino acids: CASSRDRGEQFF.

The V call is TRBV9, the J call TRBJ2-7; D might be TRBD1 (5 bases). V lost 3 bases, J lost 2 bases, and 18 bases lay in between. Germline V gene sequence: CDR1 SGDLS, CDR2 YYNGEE. This CDR3 has 16 amino acids. CDR3 in amino acids: CASSEQALGAPYEQYF. CDR3 bases: TGTGCCAGCAGCGAGCAGGCGTTAGGGGCCCCCTACGAGCAGTACTTC.

The rearrangement joins TRBV27 to TRBJ2-6, with no clear D. The length of the CDR3 is 15 residues. Trimming cost V 2 bases and J 0 bases, with 5 bases left between them. From germline, CDR1 is MNHEY and CDR2 SMNVEV (reference sequence). As DNA, the CDR3 is TGTGCCAGCAGTTTAAGCCGCTCTGGGGCCAACGTCCTGACTTTC. Translation: CASSLSRSGANVLTF.

The chain recombines TRBV28 with TRBJ1-5; D gene ambiguous. Per the germline V gene, CDR1 is MDHEN and CDR2 is SYDVKM. V was cut by 6 bases and J by 4 bases, with 16 bases left in between. The CDR3 is 15 amino acids. CDR3 DNA sequence: TGTGCCAGCAGCCCCACGGAGGTGGGGAATCAGCCCCAGCATTTT. Amino acids: CASSPTEVGNQPQHF.

CDR3 sequence (DNA): TGTGCCAGCAGCTTACAAGGGGACCTCAACGGGGAGCTGTTTTTT. This translates into CASSLQGDLNGELFF. V and J are TRBV7-3 and TRBJ2-2; D possibly matches TRBD1 or TRBD2 (5 bases each). V dropped 2 bases and J dropped 7 bases, with 14 bases sitting between them. The CDR3 loop spans 15 amino acids. Germline assignment: CDR1 SGHTA and CDR2 FQGTGA.